A selection of T cell receptor beta chains follows, all from one sample in a study of cytomegalovirus exposure and HLA in healthy donors. TCRdb's copy holds only in-frame clones and misses some; the assay was immunoSEQ multiplex PCR. The sample lists 140,000 to 150,000 clones, around 75% occurring once. The sequenced material came from PBMCs. The receptors were gathered from a man younger than 40 in good health and CMV-seronegative. The CDR3 runs from the conserved cysteine through the conserved F or W. Fields, in order: V gene, clone size, D gene, J gene, CDR3 DNA, CDR3 protein. A D gene is named only where the DNA matches it firmly. Expanded clones get a size class; other rows say once, few or many, or leave the size out.

v_gene: TRBV11-1
abundance: NA
d_gene: TRBD1
j_gene: TRBJ1-1
CDR3nt: TGTGCCAGCAGCACTAACAGGGGAGCTTTCTTT
CDR3aa: CASSTNRGAFF

v_gene: TRBV25-1
abundance: NA
d_gene: NA
j_gene: TRBJ2-7
CDR3nt: TGTGCGAGCACGCAGGCCTACGAGCAGTACTTC
CDR3aa: CASTQAYEQYF

v_gene: TRBV6-5
abundance: NA
d_gene: TRBD1
j_gene: TRBJ2-7
CDR3nt: TGTGCCAGCAGTCGTTTACAGGGGGCCTACGAGCAGTACTTC
CDR3aa: CASSRLQGAYEQYF

v_gene: TRBV6-5
abundance: NA
d_gene: TRBD1
j_gene: TRBJ1-2
CDR3nt: TGTGCCAGCAGCCCGGACAGGGGGAGGAATGGCTACACCTTC
CDR3aa: CASSPDRGRNGYTF

v_gene: TRBV5-6
abundance: few
d_gene: TRBD1
j_gene: TRBJ2-7
CDR3nt: TGTGCCAGCAGCCCCCGGGACAGCACCTACGAGCAGTACTTC
CDR3aa: CASSPRDSTYEQYF

v_gene: TRBV28
abundance: NA
d_gene: NA
j_gene: TRBJ1-1
CDR3nt: TGTGCCAGCAGTGTGGGGACACTTAGAGCTTTCTTT
CDR3aa: CASSVGTLRAFF

v_gene: TRBV6-5
abundance: NA
d_gene: NA
j_gene: TRBJ2-7
CDR3nt: TGTGCCAGCAGTACGAGCGGGTACGAGCAGTACTTC
CDR3aa: CASSTSGYEQYF

v_gene: TRBV7-8
abundance: NA
d_gene: TRBD1
j_gene: TRBJ1-2
CDR3nt: TGTGCCAGCAGCTTTCAGGGGGCTGGTGGCTACACCTTC
CDR3aa: CASSFQGAGGYTF

v_gene: TRBV10-3
abundance: NA
d_gene: NA
j_gene: TRBJ2-5
CDR3nt: TGTGCCATCAGTGATGAGAACAGACAAGAGACCCAGTACTTC
CDR3aa: CAISDENRQETQYF

v_gene: TRBV27
abundance: NA
d_gene: TRBD1
j_gene: TRBJ1-3
CDR3nt: TGTGCCAGCGGGACAGCGGGAAACACCATATATTTT
CDR3aa: CASGTAGNTIYF

v_gene: TRBV28
abundance: NA
d_gene: NA
j_gene: TRBJ1-1
CDR3nt: TGTGCCAGCACTTCGCCGGGAAAGACCAACACTGAAGCTTTCTTT
CDR3aa: CASTSPGKTNTEAFF

v_gene: TRBV9
abundance: NA
d_gene: NA
j_gene: TRBJ1-4
CDR3nt: TGTGCCAGCAGCGTAGGCGGGGGGGAAAAACTGTTTTTT
CDR3aa: CASSVGGGEKLFF

v_gene: TRBV27
abundance: NA
d_gene: NA
j_gene: TRBJ2-5
CDR3nt: TGTGCCAGCAGTTTATCCAGGGTTGAGACCCAGTACTTC
CDR3aa: CASSLSRVETQYF

v_gene: TRBV5-1
abundance: NA
d_gene: TRBD1
j_gene: TRBJ2-6
CDR3nt: TGCGCCAGCAGCTTCGGGGACAGGGGTCTGGGCGGGGCTGGGGCCAACGTCCTGACTTTC
CDR3aa: CASSFGDRGLGGAGANVLTF

v_gene: TRBV28
abundance: NA
d_gene: TRBD2
j_gene: TRBJ2-6
CDR3nt: TGTGCCAGCAGTTTAGGGGGGGAGGGTGGGGCCAACGTCCTGACTTTC
CDR3aa: CASSLGGEGGANVLTF